A selection of T cell receptor beta chains follows, all from one sample in a study of Ad26.COV2.S vaccination and SARS-CoV-2 variants. Using immunoSEQ multiplex PCR, the repertoire was profiled, and TCRdb retains in-frame clones only, with some absent. This table has 410,000 or so clones, 92% appearing once. The sequences come from peripheral blood, collected in a trial of Ad26.COV2.S vaccine versus placebo. The source of these receptors is a person aged 18 to 65 who received the Ad26.COV2.S COVID-19 vaccine or a placebo. The CDR3 runs from the conserved cysteine through the conserved F or W. The order of the fields is V gene, J gene, D gene, clone size, CDR3 length, CDR3 DNA, CDR3 protein. The D gene is left open where the match is weak. For some rows the clone size is stated as once, few or many, or as a class when expanded; others skip it.

v_call: TRBV5-4; j_call: TRBJ2-2; d_call: -; clone_size: -; cdr3_length: 16; cdr3_nt: TGTGCCAGCAGCTCTCCCGGGACTGTGAACACCGGGGAGCTGTTTTTT; cdr3_aa: CASSSPGTVNTGELFF
v_call: TRBV10-1; j_call: TRBJ2-3; d_call: -; clone_size: -; cdr3_length: 17; cdr3_nt: TGCGCCAGCAGTGAGGATCCTTCCCCGGCCAGCACAGATACGCAGTATTTT; cdr3_aa: CASSEDPSPASTDTQYF
v_call: TRBV3-1/TRBV3-2; j_call: TRBJ1-6; d_call: -; clone_size: -; cdr3_length: 15; cdr3_nt: TGTGCCAGCAGACAAACCCCTCAAGGGGGTTCACCCCTCCACTTT; cdr3_aa: CASRQTPQGGSPLHF
v_call: TRBV6-6; j_call: TRBJ1-3; d_call: -; clone_size: few; cdr3_length: 17; cdr3_nt: TGTGCCAGCAGTCGCGAACCCGGTCCCCGCTCTGGAAACACCATATATTTT; cdr3_aa: CASSREPGPRSGNTIYF
v_call: TRBV6-1; j_call: TRBJ1-2; d_call: -; clone_size: -; cdr3_length: 13; cdr3_nt: TGTGCCAGCAGTGAAGCGCTTCGGGCCGGCTACACCTTC; cdr3_aa: CASSEALRAGYTF
v_call: TRBV10-1; j_call: TRBJ2-7; d_call: -; clone_size: -; cdr3_length: 15; cdr3_nt: TGCGCCAGCAGTGAGGGCCAAAACACCCCCTACGAGCAGTACTTC; cdr3_aa: CASSEGQNTPYEQYF
v_call: TRBV6-4; j_call: TRBJ2-3; d_call: -; clone_size: -; cdr3_length: 14; cdr3_nt: TGTGCCAGCAGTGCGCTAGCCGAAGCAGATACGCAGTATTTT; cdr3_aa: CASSALAEADTQYF
v_call: TRBV20-1; j_call: TRBJ2-1; d_call: -; clone_size: -; cdr3_length: 11; cdr3_nt: TGCAGTGCTAGTTATGGCAATGAGCAGTTCTTC; cdr3_aa: CSASYGNEQFF
v_call: TRBV30; j_call: TRBJ1-1; d_call: -; clone_size: -; cdr3_length: 13; cdr3_nt: TGTGCCTGGACCACAGCTGGGGGCACTGAAGCTTTCTTT; cdr3_aa: CAWTTAGGTEAFF
v_call: TRBV28; j_call: TRBJ2-7; d_call: -; clone_size: once; cdr3_length: 13; cdr3_nt: TGTGCCAGCAGCTCTCATAGCTCCTACGAGCAGTACTTC; cdr3_aa: CASSSHSSYEQYF
v_call: TRBV5-8; j_call: TRBJ2-3; d_call: -; clone_size: few; cdr3_length: 16; cdr3_nt: TGTGCCAGCAGCTTGGGGGTCTTAGAGGACACAGATACGCAGTATTTT; cdr3_aa: CASSLGVLEDTDTQYF
v_call: TRBV27; j_call: TRBJ2-7; d_call: -; clone_size: -; cdr3_length: 13; cdr3_nt: TGTGCCAGCAGTCCCTCTGCAGGGACCGAGCAGTACTTC; cdr3_aa: CASSPSAGTEQYF
v_call: TRBV5-1; j_call: TRBJ2-3; d_call: TRBD2; clone_size: -; cdr3_length: 16; cdr3_nt: TGCGCCAGCAGCCCAACGGGGGGGCCCCTTTCAGATACGCAGTATTTT; cdr3_aa: CASSPTGGPLSDTQYF
v_call: TRBV9; j_call: TRBJ1-6; d_call: -; clone_size: once; cdr3_length: 15; cdr3_nt: TGTGCCAGCAGCGTAGGTACCTCCTATAATTCACCCCTCCACTTT; cdr3_aa: CASSVGTSYNSPLHF
v_call: TRBV4-1; j_call: TRBJ2-3; d_call: TRBD2; clone_size: few; cdr3_length: 16; cdr3_nt: TGCGCCAGCAGCCAAGGCGTGGGCGGGGGTGCAGATACGCAGTATTTT; cdr3_aa: CASSQGVGGGADTQYF
v_call: TRBV3-1/TRBV3-2; j_call: TRBJ2-7; d_call: -; clone_size: -; cdr3_length: 19; cdr3_nt: TGTGCCAGCAGCCATTCCTTGTCCGACAGTCTCATCCTTACCTACGAGCAGTACTTC; cdr3_aa: CASSHSLSDSLILTYEQYF
v_call: TRBV10-3; j_call: TRBJ2-7; d_call: -; clone_size: -; cdr3_length: 15; cdr3_nt: TGTGCCATCAGTGATTCGAATCTGGGGTCCTACGAGCAGTACTTC; cdr3_aa: CAISDSNLGSYEQYF
v_call: TRBV30; j_call: TRBJ1-3; d_call: -; clone_size: -; cdr3_length: 12; cdr3_nt: TGTGCCTGGAGTGTAGGTGTTAACACCATATATTTT; cdr3_aa: CAWSVGVNTIYF